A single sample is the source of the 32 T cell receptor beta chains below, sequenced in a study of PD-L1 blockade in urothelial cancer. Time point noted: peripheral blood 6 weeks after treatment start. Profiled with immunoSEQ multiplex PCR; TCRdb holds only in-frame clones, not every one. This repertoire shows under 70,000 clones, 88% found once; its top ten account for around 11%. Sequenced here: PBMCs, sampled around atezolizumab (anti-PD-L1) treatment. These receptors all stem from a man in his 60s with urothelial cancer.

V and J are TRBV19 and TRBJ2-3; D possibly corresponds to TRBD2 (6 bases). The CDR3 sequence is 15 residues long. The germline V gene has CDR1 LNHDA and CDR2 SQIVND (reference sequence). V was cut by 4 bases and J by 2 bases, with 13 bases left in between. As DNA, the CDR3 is TGTGCCAGTAGTACGGGGGTTGGGATCACAGATACGCAGTATTTT. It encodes CASSTGVGITDTQYF.

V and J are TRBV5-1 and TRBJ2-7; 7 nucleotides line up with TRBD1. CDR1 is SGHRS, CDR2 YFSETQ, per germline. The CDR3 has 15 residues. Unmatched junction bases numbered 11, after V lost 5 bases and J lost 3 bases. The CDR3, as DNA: TGCGCCAGCAGTTCTATGACAGGGATATACTACGAGCAGTACTTC. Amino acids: CASSSMTGIYYEQYF.

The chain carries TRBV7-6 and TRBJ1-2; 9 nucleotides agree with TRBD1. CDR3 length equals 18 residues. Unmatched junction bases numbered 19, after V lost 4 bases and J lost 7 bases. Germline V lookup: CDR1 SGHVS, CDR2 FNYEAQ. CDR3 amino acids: CASSSMGGAGTGNPGYTF. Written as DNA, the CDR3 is TGTGCCAGCAGCTCAATGGGAGGAGCCGGGACAGGGAACCCTGGCTACACCTTC.

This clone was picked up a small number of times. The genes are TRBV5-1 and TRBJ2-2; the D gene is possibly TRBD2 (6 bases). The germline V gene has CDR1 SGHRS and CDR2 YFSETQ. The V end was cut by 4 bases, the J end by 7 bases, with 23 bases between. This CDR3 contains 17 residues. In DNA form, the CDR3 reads TGCGCCAGCAGCATGGGACTCCAAAAGCCTTTGGTCGGGGAGCTGTTTTTT. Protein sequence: CASSMGLQKPLVGELFF. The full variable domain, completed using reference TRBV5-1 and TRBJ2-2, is KAGVTQTPRYLIKTRGQQVTLSCSPISGHRSVSWYQQTPGQGLQFLFEYFSETQRNKGNFPGRFSGRQFSNSRSEMNVSTLELGDSALYLCASSMGLQKPLVGELFFGEGSRLTVL.

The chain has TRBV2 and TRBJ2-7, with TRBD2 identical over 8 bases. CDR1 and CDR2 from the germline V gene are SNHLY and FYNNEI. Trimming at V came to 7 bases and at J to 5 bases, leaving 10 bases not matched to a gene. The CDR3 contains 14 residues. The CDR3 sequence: CASIFGGARNEQYF. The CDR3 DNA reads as TGTGCCAGCATTTTCGGGGGGGCGCGAAACGAGCAGTACTTC.

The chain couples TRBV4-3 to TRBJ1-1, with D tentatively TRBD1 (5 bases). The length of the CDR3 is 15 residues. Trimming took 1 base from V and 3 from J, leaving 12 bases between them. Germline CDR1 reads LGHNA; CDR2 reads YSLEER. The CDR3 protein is CASSQVGLSYTEAFF. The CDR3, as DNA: TGCGCCAGCAGCCAAGTGGGACTTAGTTACACTGAAGCTTTCTTT.

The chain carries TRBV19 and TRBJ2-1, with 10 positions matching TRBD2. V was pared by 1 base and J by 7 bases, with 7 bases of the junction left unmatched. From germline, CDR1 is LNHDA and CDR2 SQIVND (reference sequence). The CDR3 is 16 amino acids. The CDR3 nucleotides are TGTGCCAGTAGTATAGTAAGCGGGGGGGCCGCTAATGAGCAGTTCTTC. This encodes CASSIVSGGAANEQFF. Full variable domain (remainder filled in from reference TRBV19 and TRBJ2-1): DGGITQSPKYLFRKEGQNVTLSCEQNLNHDAMYWYRQDPGQGLRLIYYSQIVNDFQKGDIAEGYSVSREKKESFPLTVTSAQKNPTAFYLCASSIVSGGAANEQFFGPGTRLTVL.

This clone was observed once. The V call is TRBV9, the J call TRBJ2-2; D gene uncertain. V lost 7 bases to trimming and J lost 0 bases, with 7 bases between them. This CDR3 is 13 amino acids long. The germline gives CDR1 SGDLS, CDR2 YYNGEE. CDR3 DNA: TGTGCCAGCCAGAAAACGAACACCGGGGAGCTGTTTTTT. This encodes CASQKTNTGELFF.

CDR3 in DNA: TGTGCCAGCAGCAACATCCGGGACAGCTACGAGCAGTACTTC. It encodes CASSNIRDSYEQYF. The J gene is TRBJ2-7, the V gene TRBV28, with 7 bases matching TRBD1. The length of the CDR3 is 14 residues. Germline V gene data show CDR1 as MDHEN and CDR2 as SYDVKM. Germline trimming cut 6 bases from V and 3 bases from J; bases unmatched to any gene: 8. Looking up the rest from reference TRBV28 and TRBJ2-7 gives the full variable domain: DVKVTQSSRYLVKRTGEKVFLECVQDMDHENMFWYRQDPGLGLRLIYFSYDVKMKEKGDIPEGYSVSREKKERFSLILESASTNQTSMYLCASSNIRDSYEQYFGPGTRLTVT.

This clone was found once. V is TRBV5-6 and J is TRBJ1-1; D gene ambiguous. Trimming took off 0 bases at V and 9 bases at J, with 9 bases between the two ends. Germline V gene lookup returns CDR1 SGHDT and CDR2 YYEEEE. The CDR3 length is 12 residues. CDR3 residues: CASSLGEGQAFF. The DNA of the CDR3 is TGTGCCAGCAGCTTGGGGGAGGGCCAAGCTTTCTTT.

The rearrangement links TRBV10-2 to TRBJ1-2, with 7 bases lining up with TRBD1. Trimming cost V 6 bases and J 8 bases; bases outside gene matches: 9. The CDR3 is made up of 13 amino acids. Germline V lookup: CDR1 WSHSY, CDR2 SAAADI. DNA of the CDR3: TGCGCCAGCAGACACGACAGGGCGGAAGGCTACACCTTC. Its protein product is CASRHDRAEGYTF.

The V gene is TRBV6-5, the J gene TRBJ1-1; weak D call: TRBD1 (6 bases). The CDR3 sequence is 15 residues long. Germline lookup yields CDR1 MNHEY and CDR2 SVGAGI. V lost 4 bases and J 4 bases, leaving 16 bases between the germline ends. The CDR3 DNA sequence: TGTGCCAGCAGTTCATTTCGGGGGGGCGGCACTGAAGCTTTCTTT. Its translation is CASSSFRGGGTEAFF.

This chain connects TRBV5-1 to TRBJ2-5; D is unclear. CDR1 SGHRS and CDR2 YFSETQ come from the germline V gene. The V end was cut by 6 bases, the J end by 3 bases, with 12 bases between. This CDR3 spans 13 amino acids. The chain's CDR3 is CASNRGEEETQYF. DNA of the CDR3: TGCGCCAGCAACCGTGGAGAGGAAGAGACCCAGTACTTC.

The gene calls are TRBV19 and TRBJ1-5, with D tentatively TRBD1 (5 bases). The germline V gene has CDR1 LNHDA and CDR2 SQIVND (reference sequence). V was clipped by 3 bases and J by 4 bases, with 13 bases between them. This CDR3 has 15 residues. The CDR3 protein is CASSIPRAGNQPQHF. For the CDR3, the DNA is TGTGCCAGTAGTATTCCCAGGGCCGGAAATCAGCCCCAGCATTTT. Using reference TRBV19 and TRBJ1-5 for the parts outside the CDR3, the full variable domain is DGGITQSPKYLFRKEGQNVTLSCEQNLNHDAMYWYRQDPGQGLRLIYYSQIVNDFQKGDIAEGYSVSREKKESFPLTVTSAQKNPTAFYLCASSIPRAGNQPQHFGDGTRLSIL.

In DNA form, the CDR3 reads TGTGCCAGCAGGGACACGAACACTGAAGCTTTCTTT. Amino acids: CASRDTNTEAFF. This chain connects TRBV2 to TRBJ1-1; perhaps TRBD1 as D (5 bases). V was cut by 6 bases and J by 1 base, with 6 bases left in between. The CDR3 length is 12 residues. Germline V gene sequence: CDR1 SNHLY, CDR2 FYNNEI.

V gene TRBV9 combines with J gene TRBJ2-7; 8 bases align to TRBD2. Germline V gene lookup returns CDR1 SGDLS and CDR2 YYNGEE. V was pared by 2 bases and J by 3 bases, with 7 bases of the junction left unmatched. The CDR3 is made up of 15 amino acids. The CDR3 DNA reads TGTGCCAGCAGCGTTACAGCGGGAGAGGGCTACGAGCAGTACTTC. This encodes CASSVTAGEGYEQYF. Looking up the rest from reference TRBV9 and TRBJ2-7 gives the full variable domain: DSGVTQTPKHLITATGQRVTLRCSPRSGDLSVYWYQQSLDQGLQFLIQYYNGEERAKGNILERFSAQQFPDLHSELNLSSLELGDSALYFCASSVTAGEGYEQYFGPGTRLTVT.

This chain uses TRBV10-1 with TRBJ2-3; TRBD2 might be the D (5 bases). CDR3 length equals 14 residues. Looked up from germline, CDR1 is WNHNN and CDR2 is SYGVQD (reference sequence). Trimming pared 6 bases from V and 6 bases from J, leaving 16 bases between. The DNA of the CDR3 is TGCGCCAGCAGGGGTCGGCTGGACTGGGATACGCAGTATTTT. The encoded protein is CASRGRLDWDTQYF.

In DNA, the CDR3 is TGTGCCAGCAGCGCTGGGGCTTATGATGCCAAAAACATTCAGTACTTC. Amino acids: CASSAGAYDAKNIQYF. The V gene is TRBV9, the J gene TRBJ2-4; possible D gene TRBD1, 5 bases. V shed 3 bases and J shed 1 base, with 14 bases lying between them. CDR3 length: 16 amino acids. Germline assignment: CDR1 SGDLS and CDR2 YYNGEE. Full variable domain (rest looked up from reference TRBV9 and TRBJ2-4): DSGVTQTPKHLITATGQRVTLRCSPRSGDLSVYWYQQSLDQGLQFLIQYYNGEERAKGNILERFSAQQFPDLHSELNLSSLELGDSALYFCASSAGAYDAKNIQYFGAGTRLSVL.

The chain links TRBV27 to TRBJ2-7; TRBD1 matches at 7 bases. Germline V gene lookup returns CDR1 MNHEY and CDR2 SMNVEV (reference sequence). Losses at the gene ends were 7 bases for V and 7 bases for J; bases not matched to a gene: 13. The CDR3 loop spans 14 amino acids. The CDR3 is CASTLTRGLVEQYF. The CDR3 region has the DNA TGTGCCAGCACCCTTACTAGGGGGCTTGTTGAGCAGTACTTC.

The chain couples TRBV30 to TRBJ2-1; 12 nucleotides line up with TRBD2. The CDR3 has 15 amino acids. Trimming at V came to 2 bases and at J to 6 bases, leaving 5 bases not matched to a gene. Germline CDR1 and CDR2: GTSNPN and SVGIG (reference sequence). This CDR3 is CAWSPTSGGFNEQFF. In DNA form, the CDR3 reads TGTGCCTGGAGTCCCACTAGCGGGGGGTTCAATGAGCAGTTCTTC. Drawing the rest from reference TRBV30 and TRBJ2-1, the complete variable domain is SQTIHQWPATLVQPVGSPLSLECTVEGTSNPNLYWYRQAAGRGLQLLFYSVGIGQISSEVPQNLSASRPQDRQFILSSKKLLLSDSGFYLCAWSPTSGGFNEQFFGPGTRLTVL.

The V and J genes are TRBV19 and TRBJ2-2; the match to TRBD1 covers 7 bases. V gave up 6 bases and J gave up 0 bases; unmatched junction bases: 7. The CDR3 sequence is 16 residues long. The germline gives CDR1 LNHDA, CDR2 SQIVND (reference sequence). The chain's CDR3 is CASSLTGVSNTGELFF. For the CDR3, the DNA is TGTGCCAGTAGCCTCACAGGGGTATCGAACACCGGGGAGCTGTTTTTT.

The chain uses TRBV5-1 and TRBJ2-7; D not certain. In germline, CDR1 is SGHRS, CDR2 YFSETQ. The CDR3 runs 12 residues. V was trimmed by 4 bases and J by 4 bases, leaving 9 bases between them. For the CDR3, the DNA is TGCGCCAGCAGCACTACAACGTACGAGCAGTACTTC. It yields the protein CASSTTTYEQYF.

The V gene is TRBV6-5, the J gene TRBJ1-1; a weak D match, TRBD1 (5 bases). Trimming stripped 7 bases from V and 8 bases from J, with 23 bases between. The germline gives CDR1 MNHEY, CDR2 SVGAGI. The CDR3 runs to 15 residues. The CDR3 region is CASTLIRARGVEAFF. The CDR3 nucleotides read TGTGCCAGCACCTTAATCAGGGCTAGGGGTGTAGAAGCTTTCTTT.

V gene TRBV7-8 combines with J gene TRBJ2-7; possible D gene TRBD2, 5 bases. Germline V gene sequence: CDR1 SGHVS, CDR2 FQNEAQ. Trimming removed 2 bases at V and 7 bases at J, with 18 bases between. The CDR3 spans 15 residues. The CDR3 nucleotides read TGTGCCAGCAGCTTACTAGCCGGTCCAACCGGAGAGCAGTACTTC. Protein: CASSLLAGPTGEQYF.

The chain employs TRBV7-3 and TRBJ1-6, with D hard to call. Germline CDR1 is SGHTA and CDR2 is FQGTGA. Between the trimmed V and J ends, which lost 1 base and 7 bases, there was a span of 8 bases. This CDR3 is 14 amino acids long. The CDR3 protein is CASSLSPENSPLHF. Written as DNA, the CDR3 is TGTGCCAGCAGCTTAAGCCCGGAGAATTCACCCCTCCACTTT.

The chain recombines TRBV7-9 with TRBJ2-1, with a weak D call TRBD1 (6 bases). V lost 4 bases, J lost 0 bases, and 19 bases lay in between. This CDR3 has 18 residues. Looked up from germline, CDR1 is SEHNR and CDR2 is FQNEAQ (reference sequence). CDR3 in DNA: TGTGCCAGCAGCTCCTACCCTCAGACAGGAAACTCCTACAATGAGCAGTTCTTC. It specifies CASSSYPQTGNSYNEQFF.

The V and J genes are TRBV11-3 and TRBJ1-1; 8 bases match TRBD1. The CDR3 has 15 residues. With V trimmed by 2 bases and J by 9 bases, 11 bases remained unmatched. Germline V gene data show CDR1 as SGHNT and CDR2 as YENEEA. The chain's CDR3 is CASSLSGQGHLKAFF. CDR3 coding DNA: TGTGCCAGCAGCTTAAGTGGACAGGGACATTTGAAAGCTTTCTTT.

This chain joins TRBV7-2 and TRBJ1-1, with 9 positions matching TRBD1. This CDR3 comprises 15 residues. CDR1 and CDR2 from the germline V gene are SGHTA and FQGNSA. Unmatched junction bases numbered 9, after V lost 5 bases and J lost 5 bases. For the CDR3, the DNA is TGTGCCAGCAGCGGGGGGGGGACAGGGCGAACTGAAGCTTTCTTT. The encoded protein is CASSGGGTGRTEAFF.

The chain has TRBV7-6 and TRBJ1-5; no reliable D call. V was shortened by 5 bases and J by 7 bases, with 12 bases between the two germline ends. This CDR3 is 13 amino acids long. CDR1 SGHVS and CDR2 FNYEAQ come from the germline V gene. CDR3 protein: CASSASSGQPQHF. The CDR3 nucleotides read TGTGCCAGCAGCGCGAGTTCGGGACAGCCCCAGCATTTT.

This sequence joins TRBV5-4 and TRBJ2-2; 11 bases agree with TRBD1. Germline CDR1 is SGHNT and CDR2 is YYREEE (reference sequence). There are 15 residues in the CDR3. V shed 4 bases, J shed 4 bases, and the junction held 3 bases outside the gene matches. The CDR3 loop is CASSRTGGGTGELFF. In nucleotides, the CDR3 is TGTGCCAGCAGCCGGACAGGGGGCGGCACCGGGGAGCTGTTTTTT. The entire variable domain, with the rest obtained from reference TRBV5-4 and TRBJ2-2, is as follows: ETGVTQSPTHLIKTRGQQVTLRCSSQSGHNTVSWYQQALGQGPQFIFQYYREEENGRGNFPPRFSGLQFPNYSSELNVNALELDDSALYLCASSRTGGGTGELFFGEGSRLTVL.

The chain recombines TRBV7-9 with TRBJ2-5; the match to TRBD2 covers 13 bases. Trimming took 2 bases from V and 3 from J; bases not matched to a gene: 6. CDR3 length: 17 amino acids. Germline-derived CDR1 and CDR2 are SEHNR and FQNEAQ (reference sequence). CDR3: CASSLWTSGGWEETQYF. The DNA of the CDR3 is TGTGCCAGCAGCTTATGGACTAGCGGGGGTTGGGAAGAGACCCAGTACTTC.

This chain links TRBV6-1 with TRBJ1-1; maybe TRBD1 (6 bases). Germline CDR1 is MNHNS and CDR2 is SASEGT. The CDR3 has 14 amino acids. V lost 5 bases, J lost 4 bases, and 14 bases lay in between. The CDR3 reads CASSLSGVTTEAFF. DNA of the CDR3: TGTGCCAGCAGTTTGTCAGGGGTAACCACTGAAGCTTTCTTT.